These T cell receptor beta chains were read from a single sample in a study of T cell changes during pregnancy in multiple sclerosis. Sequenced by immunoSEQ multiplex PCR; TCRdb stores in-frame clones only, minus some. The sample has about 34,000 clones; around 90% are singletons. The material sequenced was CD8+ T cells from peripheral blood mononuclear cells, taken in the third trimester of pregnancy. These receptors all stem from a female donor with multiple sclerosis, enrolled in a pregnancy study. The CDR3 runs from the conserved cysteine through the conserved F or W. A D gene is named only where the DNA matches it firmly. Clone size appears in some rows only: once, few, many, or a class for an expanded clone.

v_gene: TRBV7-8; abundance: .; j_gene: TRBJ1-2; d_gene: .; CDR3aa: CATLERTVNYGYTF; CDR3nt: TGTGCCACCCTGGAAAGGACTGTAAACTATGGCTACACCTTC
v_gene: TRBV5-4; abundance: few; j_gene: TRBJ1-5; d_gene: .; CDR3aa: CASSLYGENQPQHF; CDR3nt: TGTGCCAGCAGCTTGTACGGTGAAAATCAGCCCCAGCATTTT
v_gene: TRBV27; abundance: .; j_gene: TRBJ2-7; d_gene: .; CDR3aa: CASSFVRGNEQYF; CDR3nt: TGTGCCAGCAGTTTTGTAAGGGGGAACGAGCAGTACTTC
v_gene: TRBV5-4; abundance: once; j_gene: TRBJ2-7; d_gene: .; CDR3aa: CASALGQGNEQYF; CDR3nt: TGTGCCAGCGCGCTCGGGCAGGGAAACGAGCAGTACTTC
v_gene: TRBV9; abundance: .; j_gene: TRBJ1-3; d_gene: .; CDR3aa: CASSGVGDSGNTIYF; CDR3nt: TGTGCCAGCAGCGGAGTCGGGGACTCTGGAAACACCATATATTTT
v_gene: TRBV7-3; abundance: .; j_gene: TRBJ1-5; d_gene: .; CDR3aa: CASSPTGSGNQPQHF; CDR3nt: TGTGCCAGCAGCCCCACAGGGAGCGGCAATCAGCCCCAGCATTTT
v_gene: TRBV13; abundance: .; j_gene: TRBJ1-2; d_gene: TRBD1; CDR3aa: CASSPHRGRNYGYTF; CDR3nt: TGTGCCAGCAGCCCACACAGGGGGCGAAACTATGGCTACACCTTC
v_gene: TRBV13; abundance: .; j_gene: TRBJ2-7; d_gene: .; CDR3aa: CASSLWGPQAHEQYF; CDR3nt: TGTGCCAGCAGCTTATGGGGGCCCCAGGCTCACGAGCAGTACTTC
v_gene: TRBV9; abundance: .; j_gene: TRBJ2-2; d_gene: TRBD1; CDR3aa: CASSGPRTGVNTGELFF; CDR3nt: TGTGCCAGCAGCGGCCCCAGGACAGGGGTGAACACCGGGGAGCTGTTTTTT
v_gene: TRBV6-6; abundance: .; j_gene: TRBJ2-5; d_gene: TRBD1; CDR3aa: CASSFGQGRETQYF; CDR3nt: TGTGCCAGCAGTTTCGGACAGGGCCGGGAGACCCAGTACTTC
v_gene: TRBV28; abundance: .; j_gene: TRBJ1-2; d_gene: TRBD1; CDR3aa: CASSLYRQGRGYTF; CDR3nt: TGTGCCAGCAGTTTATACCGACAGGGGCGTGGCTACACCTTC
v_gene: TRBV4-1; abundance: .; j_gene: TRBJ1-2; d_gene: TRBD1; CDR3aa: CASSPPGQGLNGYTF; CDR3nt: TGCGCCAGCAGCCCACCGGGACAGGGGTTAAATGGCTACACCTTC
v_gene: TRBV5-4; abundance: .; j_gene: TRBJ2-7; d_gene: .; CDR3aa: CASSLLDSIYEQYF; CDR3nt: TGTGCCAGCAGCTTGCTCGACTCAATCTACGAGCAGTACTTC
v_gene: TRBV2; abundance: .; j_gene: TRBJ1-5; d_gene: .; CDR3aa: CASSDGVVGSQPQHF; CDR3nt: TGTGCCAGCAGTGATGGAGTTGTAGGATCTCAGCCCCAGCATTTT
v_gene: TRBV7-9; abundance: .; j_gene: TRBJ1-4; d_gene: .; CDR3aa: CASSMGTGLMVNEKLFF; CDR3nt: TGTGCCAGCAGCATGGGCACAGGATTGATGGTTAATGAAAAACTGTTTTTT
v_gene: TRBV30; abundance: .; j_gene: TRBJ1-2; d_gene: .; CDR3aa: CAWDSYGYTF; CDR3nt: TGTGCCTGGGACAGCTATGGCTACACCTTC
v_gene: TRBV15; abundance: .; j_gene: TRBJ1-1; d_gene: .; CDR3aa: CATSPGGEAFF; CDR3nt: TGTGCCACCAGCCCCGGAGGGGAAGCTTTCTTT
v_gene: TRBV6-5; abundance: .; j_gene: TRBJ1-3; d_gene: .; CDR3aa: CATRTGNTIYF; CDR3nt: TGTGCCACCAGGACAGGAAACACCATATATTTT
v_gene: TRBV11-1; abundance: .; j_gene: TRBJ1-1; d_gene: .; CDR3aa: CASSLRGRGTEAFF; CDR3nt: TGTGCCAGCAGCTTAAGGGGCAGGGGCACTGAAGCTTTCTTT
v_gene: TRBV10-3; abundance: .; j_gene: TRBJ1-3; d_gene: .; CDR3aa: CAIYSGNTIYF; CDR3nt: TGTGCCATCTACTCTGGAAACACCATATATTTT
v_gene: TRBV6-6; abundance: .; j_gene: TRBJ1-5; d_gene: .; CDR3aa: CASSSRGSDQPQHF; CDR3nt: TGTGCCAGCAGTTCCCGCGGAAGCGATCAGCCCCAGCATTTT
v_gene: TRBV19; abundance: .; j_gene: TRBJ1-5; d_gene: .; CDR3aa: CASSMVAGDNQPQHF; CDR3nt: TGTGCCAGTAGTATGGTGGCAGGGGATAATCAGCCCCAGCATTTT
v_gene: TRBV7-9; abundance: .; j_gene: TRBJ1-4; d_gene: TRBD1; CDR3aa: CASSRGTGGHEKLFF; CDR3nt: TGTGCCAGCAGCCGCGGGACAGGGGGCCATGAAAAACTGTTTTTT
v_gene: TRBV4-2; abundance: few; j_gene: TRBJ1-1; d_gene: .; CDR3aa: CASSQENYPEAFF; CDR3nt: TGTGCCAGCAGCCAAGAGAACTATCCTGAAGCTTTCTTT
v_gene: TRBV7-9; abundance: .; j_gene: TRBJ1-2; d_gene: .; CDR3aa: CAGSGEPGVYGYTF; CDR3nt: TGTGCCGGCAGCGGAGAGCCGGGGGTTTATGGCTACACCTTC
v_gene: TRBV27; abundance: once; j_gene: TRBJ2-2; d_gene: .; CDR3aa: CASSLGLGGAPGELFF; CDR3nt: TGTGCCAGCAGTTTAGGGCTGGGCGGGGCCCCCGGGGAGCTGTTTTTT
v_gene: TRBV7-8; abundance: .; j_gene: TRBJ1-5; d_gene: .; CDR3aa: CASSEEGLSNQPQHF; CDR3nt: TGTGCCAGCAGCGAGGAGGGCTTGAGCAATCAGCCCCAGCATTTT
v_gene: TRBV7-9; abundance: .; j_gene: TRBJ2-3; d_gene: TRBD2; CDR3aa: CASSLVSGLAGDTQYF; CDR3nt: TGTGCCAGCAGCTTAGTGTCCGGACTAGCGGGAGATACGCAGTATTTT
v_gene: TRBV29-1; abundance: .; j_gene: TRBJ2-3; d_gene: .; CDR3aa: CSVGTSTDTQYF; CDR3nt: TGCAGCGTGGGGACTAGCACAGATACGCAGTATTTT
v_gene: TRBV6-1; abundance: .; j_gene: TRBJ2-1; d_gene: .; CDR3aa: CASSEAEGSSEQFF; CDR3nt: TGTGCCAGCAGTGAAGCGGAGGGGTCGAGTGAGCAGTTCTTC
v_gene: TRBV7-9; abundance: .; j_gene: TRBJ2-3; d_gene: TRBD2; CDR3aa: CASTSLAGVTDTQYF; CDR3nt: TGTGCCAGCACTTCTTTAGCGGGGGTCACAGATACGCAGTATTTT
v_gene: TRBV5-5; abundance: .; j_gene: TRBJ2-7; d_gene: .; CDR3aa: CASSWPQQGLYEQYF; CDR3nt: TGTGCCAGCAGCTGGCCCCAGCAGGGCCTCTACGAGCAGTACTTC
v_gene: TRBV29-1; abundance: .; j_gene: TRBJ2-7; d_gene: TRBD2; CDR3aa: CSVALPASGGAYEQYF; CDR3nt: TGCAGCGTTGCCCTCCCGGCTAGCGGGGGGGCCTACGAGCAGTACTTC
v_gene: TRBV2; abundance: .; j_gene: TRBJ1-1; d_gene: TRBD1; CDR3aa: CASTQGETEAFF; CDR3nt: TGTGCCAGCACACAGGGGGAGACTGAAGCTTTCTTT
v_gene: TRBV7-8; abundance: once; j_gene: TRBJ2-1; d_gene: TRBD2; CDR3aa: CASSLARTSGRHEQFF; CDR3nt: TGTGCCAGCAGCTTAGCGCGGACTAGCGGGAGGCATGAGCAGTTCTTC
v_gene: TRBV6-4; abundance: .; j_gene: TRBJ2-6; d_gene: .; CDR3aa: CASSEYSKSGANVLTF; CDR3nt: TGTGCCAGCAGTGAATACAGCAAATCTGGGGCCAACGTCCTGACTTTC
v_gene: TRBV9; abundance: .; j_gene: TRBJ2-5; d_gene: .; CDR3aa: CASSAGYYQETQYF; CDR3nt: TGTGCCAGCAGCGCGGGGTACTACCAAGAGACCCAGTACTTC
v_gene: TRBV9; abundance: .; j_gene: TRBJ1-3; d_gene: .; CDR3aa: CASSRPGGGSGNTIYF; CDR3nt: TGTGCCAGCAGCCGACCTGGCGGGGGATCTGGAAACACCATATATTTT
v_gene: TRBV2; abundance: .; j_gene: TRBJ2-3; d_gene: .; CDR3aa: CASCAEAGSTDTQYF; CDR3nt: TGTGCCAGCTGCGCTGAGGCGGGGAGCACAGATACGCAGTATTTT
v_gene: TRBV6-5; abundance: .; j_gene: TRBJ2-1; d_gene: .; CDR3aa: CASRGDRSNEQFF; CDR3nt: TGTGCCAGCAGAGGCGACAGGAGCAATGAGCAGTTCTTC
v_gene: TRBV7-9; abundance: .; j_gene: TRBJ1-2; d_gene: .; CDR3aa: CASSPGTYGWGYTF; CDR3nt: TGTGCCAGCAGCCCGGGGACTTATGGATGGGGCTACACCTTC
v_gene: TRBV19; abundance: .; j_gene: TRBJ1-6; d_gene: .; CDR3aa: CASSIEGWQANNNSPLHF; CDR3nt: TGTGCCAGTAGTATAGAGGGCTGGCAGGCCAACAATAATTCACCCCTCCACTTT
v_gene: TRBV11-2; abundance: once; j_gene: TRBJ2-2; d_gene: .; CDR3aa: CASHALGMGTGELFF; CDR3nt: TGTGCCAGCCACGCACTAGGGATGGGCACCGGGGAGCTGTTTTTT